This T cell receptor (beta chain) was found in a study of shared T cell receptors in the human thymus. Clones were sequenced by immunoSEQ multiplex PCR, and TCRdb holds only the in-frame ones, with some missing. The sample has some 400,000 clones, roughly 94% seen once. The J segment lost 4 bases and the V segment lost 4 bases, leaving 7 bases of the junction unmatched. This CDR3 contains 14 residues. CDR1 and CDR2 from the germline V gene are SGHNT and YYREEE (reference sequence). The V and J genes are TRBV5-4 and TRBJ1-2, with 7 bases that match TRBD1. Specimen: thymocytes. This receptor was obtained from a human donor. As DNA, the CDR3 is TGTGCCAGCAGCCCGCCGGCAGGGGGCTATGGCTACACCTTC. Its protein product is CASSPPAGGYGYTF.